The clone carrying this TCR beta chain was counted at least ten times. The antigen is unknown. In germline, CDR1 is SGHRS, CDR2 YFSETQ. Trimming took 3 bases from V and 4 from J; bases not matched to a gene: 10. The CDR3 is made up of 16 amino acids. Unique molecular identifiers were attached to individual cDNA molecules. One entry per CDR3 protein results from TCRdb running MiXCR on the 5' RACE reads. The sample holds approximately 84,000 distinct CDR3 sequences; less than 15% are singletons and the top ten take approximately 5.7%. The sample belongs to a study of early T cells in non-severe SARS-CoV-2 infection. Overall study context: Sequencing used unsorted whole-blood bulk RNA, so chains lack pairing. General study results and limits: Using VDJdb, the matching emphasized anti-spike CD8 responses while missing private and CD4 specificities.

The rearrangement links TRBV5-1 to TRBJ2-1; 7 positions agree with TRBD1. The sample comprised whole blood. The receptor was derived from an adult who was a healthcare worker with PCR-confirmed SARS-CoV-2 infection or an uninfected control (not recorded which). CDR3: CASSSDSGTEYNEQFF. CDR3 nucleotides: TGCGCCAGCAGCTCAGATTCCGGGACAGAATACAATGAGCAGTTCTTC. Based on the CDR3 plus reference TRBV5-1 and TRBJ2-1, the full variable domain is KAGVTQTPRYLIKTRGQQVTLSCSPISGHRSVSWYQQTPGQGLQFLFEYFSETQRNKGNFPGRFSGRQFSNSRSEMNVSTLELGDSALYLCASSSDSGTEYNEQFFGPGTRLTVL.